The table lists the clone carrying this T cell receptor beta chain with a few counts. The antigen is not known. With a J-beta primer mix and a sample-barcoded 5' primer, a second PCR ran about 7 to 11 cycles. Each CDR3 protein is one row after TCRdb ran MiXCR on the 5' RACE reads. Of some 1.8 million distinct CDR3 sequences in the sample, 30% to 40% were seen once. These data are taken from a study of blood T cells in healthy people across ages. Findings and caveats of the study: CMV infection status of these donors was not known. Strong correlation existed between TCR beta diversity and naive T cell percentage.

Germline lookup yields CDR1 LGHNA and CDR2 YNFKEQ. The CDR3 has 15 residues. V shed 4 bases and J 2 bases; nucleotides not matched to a gene: 7. Sequenced sample: blood. V gene TRBV4-2 combines with J gene TRBJ1-2; 7 bases line up with TRBD1. This sequence originates from a human donor in good health. The CDR3 sequence: CASSPTDRANYGYTF. The DNA of the CDR3 is TGTGCCAGCAGCCCCACCGACAGGGCCAACTATGGCTACACCTTC.